This paragraph reports one T cell receptor beta chain. Its antigen is unidentified. Germline loops: CDR1 KGHSH, CDR2 LQKENI. Trimming left V 3 bases short and J 4 bases short, with 16 bases between. The length of the CDR3 is 16 residues. This record comes from a study of T cell responses to AZD1222 COVID-19 vaccine. Study-level findings and limits: Possibly, clonal diversity was underestimated; donors were largely white British and included more females.

TCRdb's copy holds only in-frame clones and misses some; the assay was immunoSEQ multiplex PCR. The sample has around 140,000 clones; around 93% are singletons. This sequence originates from an adult in good health. This rearrangement joins TRBV18 to TRBJ1-5; D is perhaps TRBD1 (6 bases). Specimen: peripheral blood, collected on day 0 of AZD1222 vaccination. The CDR3 here is CASSPSLTGTNQPQHF. CDR3 coding DNA: TGTGCCAGCTCACCCTCGTTGACCGGGACAAATCAGCCCCAGCATTTT.